This TCR beta chain comes out of a study of blood T cell repertoires in COVID-19. Across the study: T cells, B-cell-depleted T cells, or PBMCs supplied cDNA or gDNA.

Only in-frame clones appear in the TCRdb table, and some are missing; sequencing was by immunoSEQ multiplex PCR. This table holds 310,000 or so clones, 90% found once. The CDR3 runs to 14 residues. The V gene end was trimmed by 1 base and the J gene end by 7 bases; junction bases not matched to a gene: 2. The V gene's germline CDR1 is SGHVS and CDR2 FNYEAQ. The sequenced material came from PBMCs or T cells enriched from blood (not recorded which). The sequence derives from a woman under 30 with acute COVID-19. This rearrangement joins TRBV7-6 to TRBJ1-2, with 11 bases fitting TRBD1. The CDR3, as DNA: TGTGCCAGCAGCTTAGACGGGACAGGGGGTGGCTACACCTTC. As protein: CASSLDGTGGGYTF.